Below, 13 T cell receptor beta chains from the same sample are listed, as sequenced in a study of blood T cell repertoires in COVID-19. Clones were sequenced by immunoSEQ multiplex PCR, and TCRdb holds only the in-frame ones, with some missing. The sample has some 200,000 clones; 75% to 80% are singletons. Sequences were obtained from peripheral blood. Receptor source: a woman aged 45 to 65 with active or convalescent COVID-19.

This chain links TRBV19 with TRBJ2-1; the match to TRBD2 covers 7 bases. Germline-derived CDR1 and CDR2 are LNHDA and SQIVND (reference sequence). The CDR3 extends over 15 amino acids. J was trimmed by 2 bases and V by 1 base; bases with no gene match: 2. CDR3 sequence reads: CASSIGGGTYNEQFF. For the CDR3, the DNA is TGTGCCAGTAGTATAGGCGGGGGAACCTACAATGAGCAGTTCTTC. The whole variable domain, filled in from reference TRBV19 and TRBJ2-1, reads DGGITQSPKYLFRKEGQNVTLSCEQNLNHDAMYWYRQDPGQGLRLIYYSQIVNDFQKGDIAEGYSVSREKKESFPLTVTSAQKNPTAFYLCASSIGGGTYNEQFFGPGTRLTVL.

This clone came up a few times. This chain uses TRBV4-2 with TRBJ1-4, with 10 bases lining up with TRBD1. In germline, CDR1 is LGHNA, CDR2 YNFKEQ. V lost 4 bases to trimming and J lost 7 bases; unmatched junction nucleotides: 9. CDR3 size: 16 residues. The CDR3 protein is CASSLRGGQGSEKLFF. DNA of the CDR3: TGTGCCAGCAGCCTCAGGGGGGGACAGGGGAGTGAAAAACTGTTTTTT.

V is TRBV13 and J is TRBJ1-3; maybe TRBD1 (6 bases). Trimming cost V 1 base and J 2 bases, with 9 bases left between them. Germline V lookup: CDR1 PRHDT, CDR2 FYEKMQ (reference sequence). This CDR3 contains 15 residues. The CDR3 DNA follows: TGTGCCAGCAGCTTAGACAGGGACACTGGAAACACCATATATTTT. It specifies CASSLDRDTGNTIYF.

The rearrangement uses TRBV9 and TRBJ1-6; tentatively, D is TRBD1 (5 bases). Germline V gene lookup returns CDR1 SGDLS and CDR2 YYNGEE. The CDR3 has 16 residues. Trimming left V 0 bases short and J 7 bases short, with 14 bases between. DNA of the CDR3: TGTGCCAGCAGCGTAGGTGTGGGGCCAATGAATTCACCCCTCCACTTT. This translates into CASSVGVGPMNSPLHF.

This chain connects TRBV27 to TRBJ1-2, with D unclear. The germline CDR1 and CDR2 sequences are MNHEY and SMNVEV (reference sequence). The CDR3 is 15 residues long. Trimming removed 6 bases from V and 0 bases from J, with 14 bases in between. The CDR3 DNA follows: TGTGCCAGCAGCCGTTTCCGAGACACTAACTATGGCTACACCTTC. It is translated as CASSRFRDTNYGYTF.

This clone was seen more than once but under ten times. The chain employs TRBV2 and TRBJ1-4; TRBD1 matches at 9 bases. The CDR3 covers 15 residues. The J segment lost 5 bases and the V segment lost 7 bases, leaving 8 bases of the junction unmatched. Germline V gene lookup returns CDR1 SNHLY and CDR2 FYNNEI. For the CDR3, the DNA is TGTGCCAGCATTCCCGGGACAGGGAGGAATGAAAAACTGTTTTTT. It is translated as CASIPGTGRNEKLFF. Full variable domain (remainder filled in from reference TRBV2 and TRBJ1-4): EPEVTQTPSHQVTQMGQEVILRCVPISNHLYFYWYRQILGQKVEFLVSFYNNEISEKSEIFDDQFSVERPDGSNFTLKIRSTKLEDSAMYFCASIPGTGRNEKLFFGSGTQLSVL.

The V gene is TRBV5-4, the J gene TRBJ1-3, with 7 bases aligning to TRBD1. V shed 0 bases and J 1 base; nucleotides not matched to a gene: 10. The CDR3 consists of 18 residues. Germline CDR1 and CDR2: SGHNT and YYREEE (reference sequence). The CDR3 DNA reads TGTGCCAGCAGCTTGGTAGGGACGGGACAGAGGTCTGGAAACACCATATATTTT. Translation: CASSLVGTGQRSGNTIYF. The variable domain in full, with the rest retrieved from reference TRBV5-4 and TRBJ1-3, is ETGVTQSPTHLIKTRGQQVTLRCSSQSGHNTVSWYQQALGQGPQFIFQYYREEENGRGNFPPRFSGLQFPNYSSELNVNALELDDSALYLCASSLVGTGQRSGNTIYFGEGSWLTVV.

Points on this clone: Germline and junction disagree at one end, which may indicate a read error. The chain links TRBV7-7 to TRBJ2-1; possible D gene TRBD2, 7 bases. This CDR3 comprises 15 residues. Germline values: CDR1 SSHAT, CDR2 FNYEAQ (reference sequence). The CDR3, as DNA: TGTGCTAGCAGCTTGGGCGGGGGCCCGTACAATGAGCAGTTCTTC. Its translation is CASSLGGGPYNEQFF.

This rearrangement joins TRBV4-2 to TRBJ2-3, with 12 bases aligning to TRBD2. The J segment lost 0 bases and the V segment lost 1 base, leaving 5 bases of the junction unmatched. The CDR3 is 18 residues long. The V gene's germline CDR1 is LGHNA and CDR2 YNFKEQ. The CDR3 protein is CASSQGLAGGPSTDTQYF. The CDR3 coding sequence is TGTGCCAGCAGCCAAGGCCTAGCGGGGGGGCCTAGCACAGATACGCAGTATTTT.

The table lists this clone with a count of one. This chain joins TRBV5-1 and TRBJ1-6; D gene uncertain. Per the germline V gene, CDR1 is SGHRS and CDR2 is YFSETQ. V lost 0 bases, J lost 0 bases, and 4 bases lay in between. CDR3 size: 15 residues. This CDR3 reads CASSLESSYNSPLHF. The DNA of the CDR3 is TGCGCCAGCAGCTTGGAGAGCTCCTATAATTCACCCCTCCACTTT. The full variable domain, in which reference TRBV5-1 and TRBJ1-6 provide the parts outside the CDR3, is KAGVTQTPRYLIKTRGQQVTLSCSPISGHRSVSWYQQTPGQGLQFLFEYFSETQRNKGNFPGRFSGRQFSNSRSEMNVSTLELGDSALYLCASSLESSYNSPLHFGNGTRLTVT.

This chain links TRBV30 with TRBJ1-4; 7 bases agree with TRBD1. With 5 bases clipped from V and 4 bases from J, the junction kept 7 bases outside the gene matches. This CDR3 comprises 14 residues. Germline loops: CDR1 GTSNPN, CDR2 SVGIG (reference sequence). CDR3 amino acids: CAWGDRAFNEKLFF. The CDR3 DNA sequence: TGTGCCTGGGGCGACAGGGCTTTTAATGAAAAACTGTTTTTT. Based on the CDR3 plus reference TRBV30 and TRBJ1-4, the full variable domain is SQTIHQWPATLVQPVGSPLSLECTVEGTSNPNLYWYRQAAGRGLQLLFYSVGIGQISSEVPQNLSASRPQDRQFILSSKKLLLSDSGFYLCAWGDRAFNEKLFFGSGTQLSVL.

This chain connects TRBV6-1 to TRBJ1-6; D is ambiguous. Germline V CDR1 and CDR2: MNHNS, SASEGT. V was cut by 0 bases and J by 7 bases, with 10 bases left in between. The CDR3 has 15 amino acids. This CDR3 is CASSEALGFNSPLHF. The CDR3, as DNA: TGTGCCAGCAGTGAAGCACTGGGCTTCAATTCACCCCTCCACTTT.

The chain is built from TRBV28 and TRBJ2-3; 13 bases are a match to TRBD2. CDR1 and CDR2 (germline): MDHEN, SYDVKM. This CDR3 has 16 amino acids. The V gene end was trimmed by 5 bases and the J gene end by 2 bases; junction bases not matched to a gene: 4. This CDR3 is CASSTTSGRVTDTQYF. As DNA, the CDR3 is TGTGCCAGCAGTACCACTAGCGGGAGGGTCACAGATACGCAGTATTTT.